This T cell receptor (beta chain) was documented in a study of control samples from healthy donors and cancer patients. V shed 5 bases and J 4 bases; nucleotides not matched to a gene: 10. The CDR3 is 15 amino acids. Germline CDR1 SEHNR, CDR2 FQNEAQ (reference sequence). The method was immunoSEQ multiplex PCR; TCRdb's version includes in-frame clones alone and lacks a portion of them. The table lists about 160,000 clones, roughly 94% of them singletons. Sequenced: blood. This receptor was taken from a woman in her thirties or forties in good health. The rearrangement links TRBV7-9 to TRBJ1-2; 7 positions match TRBD1. The CDR3 DNA follows: TGTGCCAGCAGCCGCCGGGACAGAGACCCCTATGGCTACACCTTC. Its protein is CASSRRDRDPYGYTF.